The 8 T cell receptor beta chains in this list originate from one sample, sequenced in a study of cytomegalovirus exposure and HLA in healthy donors. The PCR made use of 60 Vbeta and 13 Jbeta primers. The repertoire was sequenced with immunoSEQ multiplex PCR; TCRdb's copy has only in-frame clones and lacks some. The sample table sets out 150,000 to 200,000 clones. Sequenced sample: PBMCs. The receptors derive from a man aged 25 to 40 in good health and CMV-seronegative.

The chain joins TRBV27 to TRBJ2-3; 9 nucleotides line up with TRBD1. Germline V CDR1 and CDR2: MNHEY, SMNVEV (reference sequence). J gave up 6 bases and V 1 base, and 5 bases lay outside the gene matches. This CDR3 comprises 15 residues. The CDR3 DNA sequence: TGTGCCAGCAGTTTATACAACAGGGGGCAGGATACGCAGTATTTT. Residues: CASSLYNRGQDTQYF.

V is TRBV2 and J is TRBJ1-6, with 8 bases lining up with TRBD1. Looked up from germline, CDR1 is SNHLY and CDR2 is FYNNEI. The CDR3 is 16 residues long. Trimming at V came to 6 bases and at J to 8 bases, leaving 12 bases not matched to a gene. This chain's CDR3 is CASSGQGGGGHSPLHF. The CDR3 nucleotides are TGTGCCAGCAGCGGACAGGGCGGAGGAGGGCATTCACCCCTCCACTTT. Combining the CDR3 with reference TRBV2 and TRBJ1-6 gives the whole variable domain EPEVTQTPSHQVTQMGQEVILRCVPISNHLYFYWYRQILGQKVEFLVSFYNNEISEKSEIFDDQFSVERPDGSNFTLKIRSTKLEDSAMYFCASSGQGGGGHSPLHFGNGTRLTVT.

The chain recombines TRBV30 with TRBJ2-1; D gene unclear. This CDR3 contains 12 residues. CDR1 and CDR2 (germline): GTSNPN, SVGIG (reference sequence). Trimming left V 0 bases short and J 7 bases short, with 7 bases between. Written as DNA, the CDR3 is TGTGCCTGGAGTGTACCCAGAAATGAGCAGTTCTTC. As protein: CAWSVPRNEQFF.

The chain employs TRBV27 and TRBJ2-1; 8 bases map to TRBD1. The CDR3 is 15 residues long. The junction had 8 bases not matched to a gene; V was cut back by 6 bases and J by 4 bases. Germline values: CDR1 MNHEY, CDR2 SMNVEV (reference sequence). The CDR3 is CASSPGTGPYNEQFF. CDR3 nucleotides: TGTGCCAGCAGCCCCGGGACAGGACCGTACAATGAGCAGTTCTTC.

V usage is TRBV6-4 and J usage is TRBJ1-5; D is unclear. Germline V gives CDR1 MRHNA, CDR2 SNTAGT. The CDR3 is 18 amino acids. Trimming took 3 bases from V and 7 from J, leaving 25 bases between them. The CDR3 sequence: CASSEPANPRTGRQPQHF. The CDR3, as DNA: TGTGCCAGCAGTGAGCCAGCGAACCCTAGGACCGGGAGGCAGCCCCAGCATTTT.

Comment on this clone: The sample contains more than one DNA sequence encoding this CDR3. CDR3 DNA: TGCAGCGTTTCCCGTTCGGGCGAGCAGTACTTC. It specifies CSVSRSGEQYF. The chain links TRBV29-1 to TRBJ2-7; D not certain. V was pared by 5 bases and J by 6 bases, with 11 bases between. Germline lookup yields CDR1 SQVTM and CDR2 ANQGSEA. The CDR3 sequence is 11 residues long.

This chain's CDR3 is CARRKLTELRNTEAFF. The CDR3 bases are TGTGCCAGACGTAAGCTGACAGAGTTGAGGAACACTGAAGCTTTCTTT. The chain joins TRBV19 to TRBJ1-1, with D tentatively TRBD1 (5 bases). Trimming cost V 9 bases and J 1 base, with 21 bases left between them. The CDR3 is 16 amino acids. Germline V gives CDR1 LNHDA, CDR2 SQIVND (reference sequence).

This chain joins TRBV18 and TRBJ2-1, with 11 bases matching TRBD2. Trimming cost V 3 bases and J 4 bases; bases outside gene matches: 5. This CDR3 spans 16 amino acids. Per germline, CDR1 KGHSH and CDR2 LQKENI. CDR3 bases: TGTGCCAGCTCACCCCCGGGACTAGCGGTTTACAATGAGCAGTTCTTC. Protein sequence: CASSPPGLAVYNEQFF.